This T cell receptor (beta chain) was identified in a study of blood T cell repertoires in COVID-19. Produced via immunoSEQ multiplex PCR; TCRdb's table is partial and in-frame only. The sample includes approximately 130,000 clones, approximately 80% of them seen just once. Trimming cost V 0 bases and J 2 bases; bases outside gene matches: 4. This CDR3 is built from 14 residues. CDR1 and CDR2 from the germline V gene are SQVTM and ANQGSEA. This clone was detected once. The sequence came from a human donor in a cohort sampled during active COVID-19. The chain has TRBV29-1 and TRBJ2-7; 7 bases agree with TRBD2. Specimen: peripheral blood. CDR3 sequence: CSVEDGGVTYEQYF. CDR3 nucleotide sequence: TGCAGCGTTGAAGATGGGGGGGTAACCTACGAGCAGTACTTC.